This T cell receptor (beta chain) is from a study of T cells in Graves' hyperthyroidism and ophthalmopathy. The sample holds many counts of this clonotype. Regions amplified from RNA transcripts were the TCR beta CDR3 regions. First-round RT-PCR with HTBI primers amplified the TCR CDR3 region. TCRdb reprocessed the multiplex PCR reads with MiXCR, giving one entry per CDR3 protein. Of 400,000 to 550,000 distinct CDR3 sequences in the sample, around a quarter are singletons; the top ten hold about 10%. The CDR3 has 15 residues. The junction had 6 bases not matched to a gene; V was cut back by 3 bases and J by 5 bases. Germline V gives CDR1 SGHTA, CDR2 FQGNSA.

Sequenced material: blood. The chain employs TRBV7-2 and TRBJ2-5; 10 positions match TRBD2. The origin of this receptor is a woman aged 25-40 years with Graves' ophthalmopathy. CDR3 sequence: CASSFQRGGLETQYF. CDR3 coding DNA: TGTGCCAGCAGCTTCCAGCGGGGGGGCCTGGAGACCCAGTACTTC. The full variable domain, in which reference TRBV7-2 and TRBJ2-5 provide the parts outside the CDR3, is GAGVSQSPSNKVTEKGKDVELRCDPISGHTALYWYRQSLGQGLEFLIYFQGNSAPDKSGLPSDRFSAERTGGSVSTLTIQRTQQEDSAVYLCASSFQRGGLETQYFGPGTRLLVL.